A selection of T cell receptor beta chains follows, all from one sample in a study of shared T cell receptors in the human thymus. Sequencing was performed with immunoSEQ multiplex PCR; in TCRdb, only in-frame clones are kept and a portion is missing. There are fewer than 700,000 clones in the sample; roughly 90% occur only once, and 0.0095% to 0.011% lies in the top ten. Separately, the same data were catalogued under a study of human thymus T cells.

The sequencing input was thymocytes. These receptor sequences come from a boy under two years old with a congenital heart defect. Each CDR3 is given with its conserved first and last residue. D genes are given only for firm matches. Not every row has a clone size; where given, it reads once, few, many or a size class.

CDR3nt: TGTGCCAGCAGTAACTGGCTAGCGGGACCGTACCAAGAGACCCAGTACTTC; CDR3aa: CASSNWLAGPYQETQYF; v_gene: TRBV14; j_gene: TRBJ2-5; abundance: .; d_gene: TRBD2
CDR3nt: TGCAGCGTGCCCACAGGGTACAATGAGCAGTTCTTC; CDR3aa: CSVPTGYNEQFF; v_gene: TRBV29-1; j_gene: TRBJ2-1; abundance: few; d_gene: .
CDR3nt: TGTGCCAGCTCACCGAGCATCCCGGACAGGGGGCCAAAGCCCTACCTCAACTATGGCTACACCTTC; CDR3aa: CASSPSIPDRGPKPYLNYGYTF; v_gene: TRBV18; j_gene: TRBJ1-2; abundance: once; d_gene: TRBD1
CDR3nt: TGTGCCAGCAGCTTAGGGACATCCTACAATGAGCAGTTCTTC; CDR3aa: CASSLGTSYNEQFF; v_gene: TRBV11-2; j_gene: TRBJ2-1; abundance: .; d_gene: .
CDR3nt: TGTGCCAGCAGCCAGCGCTGGCTTTACAATGAGCAGTTCTTC; CDR3aa: CASSQRWLYNEQFF; v_gene: TRBV25-1; j_gene: TRBJ2-1; abundance: .; d_gene: .
CDR3nt: TGTGCCAGCAGGGGCCACTCCCCCTCCTACAATGAGCAGTTCTTC; CDR3aa: CASRGHSPSYNEQFF; v_gene: TRBV6-5; j_gene: TRBJ2-1; abundance: .; d_gene: .
CDR3nt: TGTGCCAGCAGTGATTGGGTGGGGGAAGAACAGGGCGATGAGCAGTTCTTC; CDR3aa: CASSDWVGEEQGDEQFF; v_gene: TRBV6-1; j_gene: TRBJ2-1; abundance: .; d_gene: .
CDR3nt: TGCAGCGTTGAGTACTCTGGGGCCAACGTCCTGACTTTC; CDR3aa: CSVEYSGANVLTF; v_gene: TRBV29-1; j_gene: TRBJ2-6; abundance: .; d_gene: .
CDR3nt: TGTGCCAGCAGTTTAGGGGGGAATCTAGCCAAAAACATTCAGTACTTC; CDR3aa: CASSLGGNLAKNIQYF; v_gene: TRBV28; j_gene: TRBJ2-4; abundance: .; d_gene: .
CDR3nt: TGTGCCAGCAGCCGATCACCCCGACTAGCGGGCCAAGCAAGCCAAGAGACCCAGTACTTC; CDR3aa: CASSRSPRLAGQASQETQYF; v_gene: TRBV9; j_gene: TRBJ2-5; abundance: .; d_gene: TRBD2
CDR3nt: TGTGCCAGCAGCCACAGGACTAGCGCCGCGGATACGCAGTATTTT; CDR3aa: CASSHRTSAADTQYF; v_gene: TRBV4-2; j_gene: TRBJ2-3; abundance: .; d_gene: TRBD2
CDR3nt: TGTGCCAGCAGCTTAGTTGATAGCACCGGGGAGCTGTTTTTT; CDR3aa: CASSLVDSTGELFF; v_gene: TRBV11-1; j_gene: TRBJ2-2; abundance: .; d_gene: .
CDR3nt: TGTGCCAGCAGCTTGCTGGGGACAGGTAGGGCCTATGGCTACACCTTC; CDR3aa: CASSLLGTGRAYGYTF; v_gene: TRBV5-5; j_gene: TRBJ1-2; abundance: few; d_gene: TRBD1
CDR3nt: TGTGCCTCGCCGGGACTGGTTAACGGGCTGACGCAGTATTTT; CDR3aa: CASPGLVNGLTQYF; v_gene: TRBV9; j_gene: TRBJ2-3; abundance: .; d_gene: .
CDR3nt: TGTGCCAGCAGGCAAAGGGACAGGGCAAACACTGAAGCTTTCTTT; CDR3aa: CASRQRDRANTEAFF; v_gene: TRBV6-6; j_gene: TRBJ1-1; abundance: .; d_gene: TRBD1
CDR3nt: TGTGCCAGCAGCTTGGTTCCTAACTCCTACGAGCAGTACTTC; CDR3aa: CASSLVPNSYEQYF; v_gene: TRBV5-4; j_gene: TRBJ2-7; abundance: .; d_gene: .
CDR3nt: TGTGCCTGGAGCTATAGGACTAGCGGGAGGACCCTAGCCAAAAACATTCAGTACTTC; CDR3aa: CAWSYRTSGRTLAKNIQYF; v_gene: TRBV30; j_gene: TRBJ2-4; abundance: .; d_gene: TRBD2
CDR3nt: TGTGCCAGCAGTTTATGGCTAGCGGGTCAAGGAACCGGGGAGCTGTTTTTT; CDR3aa: CASSLWLAGQGTGELFF; v_gene: TRBV27; j_gene: TRBJ2-2; abundance: .; d_gene: TRBD2
CDR3nt: TGCGCCAGCAGCCCGACAGGGGGTGCGAACACTGAAGCTTTCTTT; CDR3aa: CASSPTGGANTEAFF; v_gene: TRBV5-1; j_gene: TRBJ1-1; abundance: .; d_gene: TRBD1
CDR3nt: TGTGCCAGCAGTGATGAGATAGGAGCCCCGTTCTTC; CDR3aa: CASSDEIGAPFF; v_gene: TRBV2; j_gene: TRBJ2-1; abundance: .; d_gene: .
CDR3nt: TGTGCCAGCTCACGACAGAGGAGGGATTTATTCTCCTACGAGCAGTACTTC; CDR3aa: CASSRQRRDLFSYEQYF; v_gene: TRBV18; j_gene: TRBJ2-7; abundance: once; d_gene: .
CDR3nt: TGTGCCAGCAGTTGGACAGGCGAGACCCAGTACTTC; CDR3aa: CASSWTGETQYF; v_gene: TRBV28; j_gene: TRBJ2-5; abundance: .; d_gene: TRBD1
CDR3nt: TGTGCCAGCAGCTTAGGGACAGGGGGGGAAAAACTGTTTTTT; CDR3aa: CASSLGTGGEKLFF; v_gene: TRBV7-9; j_gene: TRBJ1-4; abundance: .; d_gene: TRBD1
CDR3nt: TGTGCCAGCAGCGGTCAGGGATTCGCCTACGAGCAGTACTTC; CDR3aa: CASSGQGFAYEQYF; v_gene: TRBV7-9; j_gene: TRBJ2-7; abundance: .; d_gene: .